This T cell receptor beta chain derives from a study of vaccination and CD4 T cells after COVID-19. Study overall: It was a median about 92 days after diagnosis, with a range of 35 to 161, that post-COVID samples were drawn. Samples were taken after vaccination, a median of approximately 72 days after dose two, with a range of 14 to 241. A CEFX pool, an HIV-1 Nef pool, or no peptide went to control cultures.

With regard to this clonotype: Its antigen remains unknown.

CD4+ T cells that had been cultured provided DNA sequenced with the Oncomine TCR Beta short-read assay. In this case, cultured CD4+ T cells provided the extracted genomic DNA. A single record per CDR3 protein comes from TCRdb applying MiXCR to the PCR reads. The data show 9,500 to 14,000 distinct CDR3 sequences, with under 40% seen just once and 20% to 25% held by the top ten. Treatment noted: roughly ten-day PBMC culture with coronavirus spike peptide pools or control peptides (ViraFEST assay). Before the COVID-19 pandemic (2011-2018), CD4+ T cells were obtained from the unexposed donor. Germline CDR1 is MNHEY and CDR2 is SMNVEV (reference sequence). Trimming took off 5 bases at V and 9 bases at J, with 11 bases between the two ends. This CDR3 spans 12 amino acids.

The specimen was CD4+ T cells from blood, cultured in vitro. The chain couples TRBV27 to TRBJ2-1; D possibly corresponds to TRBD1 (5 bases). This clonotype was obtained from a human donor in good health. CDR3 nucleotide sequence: TGTGCCAGCAGTGAACAGGCTTCTGAGCAGTTCTTC. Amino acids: CASSEQASEQFF.